The 5 T cell receptor beta chains reported below all come from one sample, sequenced in a study of T cells in Graves' hyperthyroidism and ophthalmopathy. The CDR3 regions of TCR beta were amplified from RNA transcripts. The HTBI set primed first-round TCR CDR3 RT-PCR. TCRdb recomputed calls from the multiplex PCR reads with MiXCR, one row per CDR3 protein. The sample yields 700,000 or so distinct CDR3 sequences, 16% seen once. Sequenced material: blood. All receptors derive from a man younger than 35 with Graves' hyperthyroidism.

V and J are TRBV5-6 and TRBJ2-1, with TRBD2 matching over 8 bases. The DNA end is more similar to TRBJ2-7, so the J call may be wrong. This CDR3 has 14 amino acids. In germline, CDR1 is SGHDT, CDR2 YYEEEE. CDR3 sequence reads: CASGSGSYSYEQYF. CDR3 bases: TGTGCCAGCGGAAGCGGGAGCTACTCCTACGAGCAGTACTTC.

This clonotype came up many times. The J gene is TRBJ2-7, the V gene TRBV20-1; D is perhaps TRBD1 (6 bases). V lost 5 bases and J lost 3, with 14 bases in between. The CDR3 is 13 amino acids. CDR1 DFQATT and CDR2 SNEGSKA come from the germline V gene (reference sequence). CDR3 DNA sequence: TGCAGTGCTCTCCCGGACAGTAACTACGAGCAGTACTTC. This sequence encodes CSALPDSNYEQYF.

The rearrangement joins TRBV19 to TRBJ2-7, with 9 positions matching TRBD1. J was trimmed by 6 bases and V by 11 bases; bases with no gene match: 5. Germline V lookup: CDR1 LNHDA, CDR2 SQIVND (reference sequence). The CDR3 loop spans 11 amino acids. CDR3 sequence (DNA): TGTGCCTGCACAGGGGGCGGCGAGCAGTACTTC. Its translation: CACTGGGEQYF.

The chain is built from TRBV12-5 and TRBJ2-1; D is unresolved. Germline V gives CDR1 LGHNT, CDR2 FRNRAP. Trimming left V 6 bases short and J 9 bases short, with 12 bases between. This CDR3 is 12 amino acids long. The CDR3 here is CASGSLEPEQFF. The CDR3 DNA is TGTGCTAGTGGCTCCCTGGAGCCTGAGCAGTTCTTC.

In this sample, this clonotype turned up a few times. The gene calls are TRBV6-1 and TRBJ2-3; the match to TRBD2 covers 10 bases. Losses at the gene ends were 5 bases for V and 7 bases for J; bases not matched to a gene: 9. Per germline, CDR1 MNHNS and CDR2 SASEGT. The CDR3 runs 15 residues. Written as DNA, the CDR3 is TGTGCCAGCAGTTCGGCTAGCGGGAGTTTGAATACGCAGTATTTT. It codes for CASSSASGSLNTQYF.